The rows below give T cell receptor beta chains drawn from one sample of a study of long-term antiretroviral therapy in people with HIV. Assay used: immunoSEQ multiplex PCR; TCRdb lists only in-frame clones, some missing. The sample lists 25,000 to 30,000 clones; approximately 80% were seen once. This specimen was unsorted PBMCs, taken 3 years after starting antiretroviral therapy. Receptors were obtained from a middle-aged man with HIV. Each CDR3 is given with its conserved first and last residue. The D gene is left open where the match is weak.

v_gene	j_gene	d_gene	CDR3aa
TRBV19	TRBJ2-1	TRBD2	CASSLTAGTSGVGEQFF
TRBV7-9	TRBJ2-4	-	CASSPPSGNGIAKNIQYF
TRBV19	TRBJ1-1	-	CASSIVPQRQANTEAFF
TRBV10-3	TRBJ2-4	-	CAISDRPGDTKNIQYF
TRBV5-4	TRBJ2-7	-	CASSLEAGISYEQYF
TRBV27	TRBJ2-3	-	CASSTTHTDTQYF
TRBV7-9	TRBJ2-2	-	CASSFMNRVDTGELFF
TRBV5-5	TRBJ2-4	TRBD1	CASSLAQGATKNIQYF
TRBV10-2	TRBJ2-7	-	CASSESPGWTYEQYF
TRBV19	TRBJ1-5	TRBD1	CASSPHTGGGNQPQHF
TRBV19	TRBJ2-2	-	CASSLGSLISGELFF
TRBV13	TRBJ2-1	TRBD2	CASSLGGTRNYNEQFF
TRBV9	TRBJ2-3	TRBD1	CASSVGLTGLADTQYF
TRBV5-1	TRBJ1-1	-	CASSLKGIGLNTEAFF